Sequencing of this T cell receptor (beta chain) was carried out in a study of T cells after yellow fever vaccination. Whole-study context: The authors prepared low-cell-number fractions using SMART-Seq v4 Ultra Low Input.

A few counts support this clonotype. CDR3 length: 16 residues. V shed 6 bases and J shed 4 bases, with 16 bases lying between them. TCR cDNA, made by 5'RACE template switching, carried an added universal primer site and UMIs. TCRdb re-called the 5' RACE reads through MiXCR, storing one row per CDR3 protein. The sample shows 300,000 to 450,000 distinct CDR3 sequences, 6% to 8% of them seen only once. The clonotype was recovered from a man aged 25-40 years who received the YFV17D yellow fever vaccine. The gene calls are TRBV12-3 or TRBV12-4 and TRBJ2-6; D could derive from TRBD1 or TRBD2 (5 bases each). Source: PBMCs, taken 5 days after the yellow fever booster vaccination. This chain's CDR3 is CASRLFSGHGANVLTF. CDR3 DNA: TGTGCCAGCAGATTATTTTCGGGGCACGGGGCCAACGTCCTGACTTTC.